Listed below are T cell receptor beta chains from one sample, sequenced in a study of blood T cells in healthy people across ages. TCRdb independently ran MiXCR on the 5' RACE reads; one entry per CDR3 protein. In the table there are roughly 830,000 distinct CDR3 sequences, around two thirds of which are singletons. Input material: blood. Every receptor here comes from a man aged 25-40 years in good health. Both conserved end residues are trimmed from each CDR3. The order of the fields is J gene, V gene, CDR3 protein.

>TRBJ2-7|TRBV28
ASSLIGSPYEQY
>TRBJ1-5|TRBV7-2
ASTGQGNQPQH
>TRBJ2-1|TRBV20-1
SARGAGGLNEQF
>NA|TRBV7-8
ASSTGQGAIYEQY
>TRBJ2-3|TRBV20-1
SAPFRQGYTDTQY
>TRBJ2-1|TRBV27
ASSLRGRGAYNEQF
>TRBJ2-2|TRBV2
ASSENRDGGTGELF
>TRBJ2-2|TRBV4-2
ASSQVWTETGELF
>TRBJ2-1|TRBV20-1
SARDRLGTANYNEQF
>TRBJ1-1|TRBV11-2
ASSLAAGDAEAF
>NA|TRBV10-3
AISDSGGETQY
>TRBJ2-5|TRBV13
ASSRRADQETQY
>TRBJ1-1|TRBV29-1
SARTGSLDTEAF
>TRBJ2-5|TRBV5-6
ASSYQQGGETQY
>TRBJ2-7|TRBV28
ASSFPGQLEQY
>TRBJ2-5|TRBV7-6
ASSLAAGTSRETQY
>TRBJ2-7|TRBV20-1
SATHPSSYEQY
>TRBJ2-4|TRBV9
ASSASGGIAKNIQY
>TRBJ1-5|TRBV9
ASSGNSEVGNQPQH
>TRBJ2-3|TRBV4-3
ASSLVIGDTQY
>TRBJ2-1|TRBV7-2
ASSLVGGGFNEQF
>TRBJ2-1|TRBV7-9
ASTKTSSYNEQF
>TRBJ1-5|TRBV20-1
SASSMQIAAPQH
>TRBJ2-1|TRBV12-3/TRBV12-4
ASSLQGSRDNEQF
>TRBJ2-7|TRBV7-8
ASSLDTPGAGHEQY
>TRBJ2-4|TRBV7-9
ASSLTGTELWEQY
>TRBJ1-6|TRBV6-5
ASSGQGVNSPLH